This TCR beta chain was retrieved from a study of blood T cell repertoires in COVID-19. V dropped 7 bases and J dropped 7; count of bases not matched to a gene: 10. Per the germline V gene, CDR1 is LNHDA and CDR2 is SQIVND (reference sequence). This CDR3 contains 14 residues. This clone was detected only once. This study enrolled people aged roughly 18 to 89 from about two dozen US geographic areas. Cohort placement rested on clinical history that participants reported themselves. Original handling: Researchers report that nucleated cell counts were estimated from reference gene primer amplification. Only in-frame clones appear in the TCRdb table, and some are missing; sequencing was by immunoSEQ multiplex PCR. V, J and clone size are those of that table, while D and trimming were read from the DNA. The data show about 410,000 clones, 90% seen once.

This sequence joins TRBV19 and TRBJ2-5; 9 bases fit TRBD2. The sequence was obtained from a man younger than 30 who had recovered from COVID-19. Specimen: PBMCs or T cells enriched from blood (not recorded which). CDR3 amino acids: CASTEVSGSVTQYF. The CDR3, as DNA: TGTGCCAGTACCGAAGTTAGCGGGAGCGTGACCCAGTACTTC.